Listed below are T cell receptor beta chains from one sample, sequenced in a study of blood T cell repertoires in COVID-19. The method was immunoSEQ multiplex PCR; TCRdb's version includes in-frame clones alone and lacks a portion of them. This sample has fewer than 75,000 clones, with over 90% found just once. The sequenced sample was peripheral blood. The receptors were sampled from a man between 45 and 60 years old with active COVID-19. CDR3s include the opening cysteine and the closing phenylalanine or tryptophan. The order of the fields is CDR3 protein, CDR3 DNA, V gene, clone size, D gene, J gene. The D gene is left open where the match is weak. Rows give clone size only sometimes, using once, few, many, or a class for an expanded clone.

CDR3 protein: CASSEYYRGSGYTF; CDR3 DNA: TGTGCCAGTAGTGAATATTACAGGGGCTCGGGCTACACCTTC; V gene: TRBV19; clone size: NA; D gene: TRBD1; J gene: TRBJ1-2
CDR3 protein: CASSGQGIDGYTF; CDR3 DNA: TGTGCCAGTAGCGGACAGGGAATAGATGGCTACACCTTC; V gene: TRBV19; clone size: NA; D gene: TRBD1; J gene: TRBJ1-2
CDR3 protein: CASLDSGSYEQYF; CDR3 DNA: TGTGCCAGTCTCGATAGCGGATCTTACGAGCAGTACTTC; V gene: TRBV19; clone size: once; D gene: NA; J gene: TRBJ2-7
CDR3 protein: CASSFTGADTQYF; CDR3 DNA: TGTGCCAGCAGCTTTACAGGGGCAGATACGCAGTATTTT; V gene: TRBV5-4; clone size: NA; D gene: TRBD1; J gene: TRBJ2-3
CDR3 protein: CAWSVFGGSNSPLHF; CDR3 DNA: TGTGCCTGGAGTGTATTTGGCGGTTCAAATTCACCCCTCCACTTT; V gene: TRBV30; clone size: NA; D gene: NA; J gene: TRBJ1-6
CDR3 protein: CASSLQGGIQYF; CDR3 DNA: TGTGCCAGCAGTCTACAGGGGGGCATTCAGTACTTC; V gene: TRBV12-3/TRBV12-4; clone size: NA; D gene: TRBD1; J gene: TRBJ2-4
CDR3 protein: CASSDKGGTDTQYF; CDR3 DNA: TGTGCCAGCAGTGATAAGGGGGGCACAGATACGCAGTATTTT; V gene: TRBV6-4; clone size: NA; D gene: NA; J gene: TRBJ2-3
CDR3 protein: CSVDQGDGTEAFF; CDR3 DNA: TGCAGCGTTGACCAGGGGGATGGCACTGAAGCTTTCTTT; V gene: TRBV29-1; clone size: NA; D gene: TRBD1; J gene: TRBJ1-1
CDR3 protein: CASTNRPGTGEAFF; CDR3 DNA: TGTGCCAGCACAAACCGCCCCGGGACAGGCGAAGCTTTCTTT; V gene: TRBV6-4; clone size: NA; D gene: TRBD1; J gene: TRBJ1-1
CDR3 protein: CASTKKHDIRPADTQYF; CDR3 DNA: TGTGCCAGTACAAAAAAGCATGACATCCGTCCCGCGGATACGCAGTATTTT; V gene: TRBV25-1; clone size: NA; D gene: NA; J gene: TRBJ2-3
CDR3 protein: CASSLRSGGTDTQYF; CDR3 DNA: TGTGCCAGCAGCTTAAGGAGTGGCGGCACAGATACGCAGTATTTT; V gene: TRBV5-6; clone size: NA; D gene: NA; J gene: TRBJ2-3
CDR3 protein: CASSLYRRGANTGELFF; CDR3 DNA: TGTGCCAGCAGCCTTTATCGTCGGGGGGCGAACACCGGGGAGCTGTTTTTT; V gene: TRBV11-3; clone size: NA; D gene: TRBD2; J gene: TRBJ2-2
CDR3 protein: CASTSLGVSNTGELFF; CDR3 DNA: TGTGCCAGCACCTCATTAGGGGTATCAAACACCGGGGAGCTGTTTTTT; V gene: TRBV2; clone size: once; D gene: NA; J gene: TRBJ2-2
CDR3 protein: CASSAPGTAYEQYF; CDR3 DNA: TGCGCCAGCAGTGCCCCCGGGACAGCCTACGAGCAGTACTTC; V gene: TRBV10-2; clone size: NA; D gene: TRBD1; J gene: TRBJ2-7
CDR3 protein: CSVEELDRGAGELFF; CDR3 DNA: TGCAGCGTTGAAGAGTTGGACAGGGGGGCCGGGGAGCTGTTTTTT; V gene: TRBV29-1; clone size: NA; D gene: TRBD1; J gene: TRBJ2-2
CDR3 protein: CASSPGQGSGYTF; CDR3 DNA: TGTGCCAGCAGCCCGGGACAGGGATCTGGCTACACCTTC; V gene: TRBV5-4; clone size: NA; D gene: TRBD1; J gene: TRBJ1-2
CDR3 protein: CATSRETGVRAPLHF; CDR3 DNA: TGTGCCACCAGCAGAGAAACAGGGGTCAGAGCACCCCTCCACTTT; V gene: TRBV15; clone size: NA; D gene: TRBD1; J gene: TRBJ1-6
CDR3 protein: CASSPNEETQYF; CDR3 DNA: TGTGCCAGCTCGCCGAATGAGGAGACCCAGTACTTC; V gene: TRBV18; clone size: NA; D gene: NA; J gene: TRBJ2-5
CDR3 protein: CSVEDLGGTPGAKNIQYF; CDR3 DNA: TGCAGCGTTGAAGATTTAGGGGGAACTCCGGGAGCCAAAAACATTCAGTACTTC; V gene: TRBV29-1; clone size: NA; D gene: NA; J gene: TRBJ2-4
CDR3 protein: CAWRASGGAGETQYF; CDR3 DNA: TGTGCCTGGAGAGCCAGCGGGGGGGCAGGAGAGACCCAGTACTTC; V gene: TRBV30; clone size: NA; D gene: TRBD2; J gene: TRBJ2-5
CDR3 protein: CASSLGGGLAGKETQYF; CDR3 DNA: TGTGCCAGCAGCTTGGGGGGGGGACTAGCGGGAAAAGAGACCCAGTACTTC; V gene: TRBV5-4; clone size: once; D gene: TRBD2; J gene: TRBJ2-5
CDR3 protein: CASVRDRVYNEQFF; CDR3 DNA: TGTGCCAGCGTCCGGGACAGGGTATACAATGAGCAGTTCTTC; V gene: TRBV6-5; clone size: NA; D gene: TRBD1; J gene: TRBJ2-1
CDR3 protein: CASSPGLAQETQYF; CDR3 DNA: TGTGCCAGCAGCCCGGGACTGGCCCAGGAGACCCAGTACTTC; V gene: TRBV5-4; clone size: few; D gene: NA; J gene: TRBJ2-5
CDR3 protein: CASSQDAGQGGGQPQHF; CDR3 DNA: TGTGCCAGCAGCCAAGATGCCGGACAGGGGGGCGGTCAGCCCCAGCATTTT; V gene: TRBV4-2; clone size: NA; D gene: TRBD1; J gene: TRBJ1-5
CDR3 protein: CASSESFGGEQFF; CDR3 DNA: TGCGCCAGCAGTGAGTCTTTCGGGGGTGAGCAGTTCTTC; V gene: TRBV10-1; clone size: NA; D gene: NA; J gene: TRBJ2-1
CDR3 protein: CASSQDIGDSQPQHF; CDR3 DNA: TGTGCCAGCAGCCAAGATATAGGGGACAGTCAGCCCCAGCATTTT; V gene: TRBV3-1/TRBV3-2; clone size: NA; D gene: TRBD1; J gene: TRBJ1-5
CDR3 protein: CASSVGAGANYGYTF; CDR3 DNA: TGCGCCAGCAGCGTAGGGGCAGGAGCTAACTATGGCTACACCTTC; V gene: TRBV5-1; clone size: NA; D gene: NA; J gene: TRBJ1-2
CDR3 protein: CASSLQGNNQPQHF; CDR3 DNA: TGTGCCAGCAGTCTACAGGGGAACAATCAGCCCCAGCATTTT; V gene: TRBV6-2/TRBV6-3; clone size: once; D gene: TRBD1; J gene: TRBJ1-5
CDR3 protein: CASSEDIYEQYF; CDR3 DNA: TGTGCCAGCAGTGAAGATATCTACGAGCAGTACTTC; V gene: TRBV6-1; clone size: NA; D gene: NA; J gene: TRBJ2-7
CDR3 protein: CSASVGGARTGELFF; CDR3 DNA: TGCAGTGCTAGTGTAGGGGGGGCGCGGACCGGGGAGCTGTTTTTT; V gene: TRBV20-1; clone size: NA; D gene: NA; J gene: TRBJ2-2
CDR3 protein: CASPPGLAGGPYETQYF; CDR3 DNA: TGTGCCAGCCCTCCGGGACTAGCGGGGGGGCCGTACGAGACCCAGTACTTC; V gene: TRBV28; clone size: NA; D gene: TRBD2; J gene: TRBJ2-5
CDR3 protein: CASSFPTGANYGYTF; CDR3 DNA: TGTGCCAGCAGTTTCCCGACAGGGGCTAACTATGGCTACACCTTC; V gene: TRBV28; clone size: NA; D gene: TRBD1; J gene: TRBJ1-2
CDR3 protein: CASSPVDRGSSYEQYF; CDR3 DNA: TGTGCCAGCAGCCCGGTGGACAGGGGAAGCTCCTACGAGCAGTACTTC; V gene: TRBV2; clone size: NA; D gene: TRBD1; J gene: TRBJ2-7
CDR3 protein: CASRTSDVNEQFF; CDR3 DNA: TGTGCCAGCAGGACTAGCGACGTCAATGAGCAGTTCTTC; V gene: TRBV12-3/TRBV12-4; clone size: NA; D gene: TRBD2; J gene: TRBJ2-1
CDR3 protein: CASLGTSGGTQYEQYF; CDR3 DNA: TGTGCCAGCTTGGGGACTAGCGGGGGGACTCAATACGAGCAGTACTTC; V gene: TRBV28; clone size: NA; D gene: TRBD2; J gene: TRBJ2-7
CDR3 protein: CASSPSGRQGDEKLFF; CDR3 DNA: TGTGCCAGCAGCCCATCGGGCCGACAAGGGGATGAAAAACTGTTTTTT; V gene: TRBV4-2; clone size: once; D gene: NA; J gene: TRBJ1-4
CDR3 protein: CASSLGRGGGVNQPQHF; CDR3 DNA: TGTGCCAGCAGCTTAGGTAGGGGCGGCGGGGTTAATCAGCCCCAGCATTTT; V gene: TRBV7-9; clone size: few; D gene: NA; J gene: TRBJ1-5
CDR3 protein: CASYRGRLTGYTF; CDR3 DNA: TGTGCCAGTTACAGGGGGCGCTTGACTGGCTACACCTTC; V gene: TRBV2; clone size: NA; D gene: TRBD1; J gene: TRBJ1-2
CDR3 protein: CASSVATGANTGELFF; CDR3 DNA: TGTGCCAGCAGCGTAGCAACAGGGGCCAACACCGGGGAGCTGTTTTTT; V gene: TRBV9; clone size: NA; D gene: TRBD1; J gene: TRBJ2-2
CDR3 protein: CASSVEDRDNEQFF; CDR3 DNA: TGTGCCAGCAGCGTAGAGGACAGGGACAATGAGCAGTTCTTC; V gene: TRBV9; clone size: NA; D gene: TRBD1; J gene: TRBJ2-1
CDR3 protein: CASSLGGGPYEQYF; CDR3 DNA: TGTGCCAGCAGCTTGGGCGGGGGGCCCTACGAGCAGTACTTC; V gene: TRBV5-5; clone size: NA; D gene: TRBD2; J gene: TRBJ2-7
CDR3 protein: CASSLEVGGSTADTQYF; CDR3 DNA: TGCGCCAGCAGCTTGGAAGTCGGCGGGAGTACTGCAGATACGCAGTATTTT; V gene: TRBV5-1; clone size: NA; D gene: TRBD2; J gene: TRBJ2-3
CDR3 protein: CASSSSGTSGESSYNEQFF; CDR3 DNA: TGCGCCAGCAGCTCCTCCGGGACTAGCGGGGAGAGCTCCTACAATGAGCAGTTCTTC; V gene: TRBV5-1; clone size: NA; D gene: TRBD2; J gene: TRBJ2-1
CDR3 protein: CASCPAGRPVLYGYTF; CDR3 DNA: TGTGCCAGTTGTCCGGCAGGCCGCCCCGTACTCTATGGCTACACCTTC; V gene: TRBV19; clone size: NA; D gene: NA; J gene: TRBJ1-2
CDR3 protein: CASSGDRALGQPQHF; CDR3 DNA: TGTGCCAGCAGCGGGGACAGGGCGTTGGGGCAGCCCCAGCATTTT; V gene: TRBV5-8; clone size: NA; D gene: TRBD1; J gene: TRBJ1-5
CDR3 protein: CASSQLGLAGVRGTYNEQFF; CDR3 DNA: TGCGCCAGCAGCCAGCTGGGACTAGCGGGAGTGCGGGGGACCTACAATGAGCAGTTCTTC; V gene: TRBV4-1; clone size: NA; D gene: TRBD2; J gene: TRBJ2-1
CDR3 protein: CASSEGQVVLGEKLFF; CDR3 DNA: TGTGCCAGCAGCGAGGGACAGGTTGTTCTGGGTGAAAAACTGTTTTTT; V gene: TRBV9; clone size: NA; D gene: TRBD1; J gene: TRBJ1-4
CDR3 protein: CASSQEGTGGETQYF; CDR3 DNA: TGCGCCAGCAGCCAGGAGGGGACAGGAGGAGAGACCCAGTACTTC; V gene: TRBV4-3; clone size: NA; D gene: TRBD1; J gene: TRBJ2-5
CDR3 protein: CASSLDSRGQETQYF; CDR3 DNA: TGTGCCAGCAGCTTAGATTCTAGGGGACAAGAGACCCAGTACTTC; V gene: TRBV11-3; clone size: NA; D gene: NA; J gene: TRBJ2-5
CDR3 protein: CAVTPSGSKYEQYF; CDR3 DNA: TGTGCCGTCACACCTAGCGGGAGCAAATACGAGCAGTACTTC; V gene: TRBV6-5; clone size: NA; D gene: TRBD2; J gene: TRBJ2-7
CDR3 protein: CASSGGTGGGGEKLFF; CDR3 DNA: TGTGCCAGCAGTGGTGGGACAGGGGGTGGCGGTGAAAAACTGTTTTTT; V gene: TRBV25-1; clone size: NA; D gene: TRBD1; J gene: TRBJ1-4
CDR3 protein: CASSQGAPFNEQFF; CDR3 DNA: TGCGCCAGCAGCCAAGGGGCGCCTTTCAATGAGCAGTTCTTC; V gene: TRBV4-1; clone size: NA; D gene: NA; J gene: TRBJ2-1